Following are 10 T cell receptor beta chains from one sample sequenced in a study of T cells after yellow fever vaccination. TCRdb analysed the 5' RACE reads with MiXCR anew, one entry per CDR3 protein. The data contain hundreds of thousands of distinct CDR3 sequences, roughly a sixth of them seen just once; the ten biggest clones take up 15% to 20%. Source: PBMCs, taken before the yellow fever booster vaccination. All receptors derive from a man younger than 35 who received the YFV17D yellow fever vaccine.

The table lists this clonotype with many counts. The CDR3 sequence is CASSFYAGGYGYTF. The CDR3 region has the DNA TGTGCCAGCAGCTTTTACGCAGGGGGCTATGGCTACACCTTC. V gene TRBV7-2 combines with J gene TRBJ1-2; 7 bases match TRBD1. The CDR3 sequence is 14 residues long. The ends lost 3 bases at V and 4 bases at J; junction bases unmatched: 5. Germline-derived CDR1 and CDR2 are SGHTA and FQGNSA.

The chain has TRBV11-2 and TRBJ2-5; 13 nucleotides align to TRBD2. The CDR3 sequence is 17 residues long. CDR1 SGHAT and CDR2 FQNNGV come from the germline V gene. The ends lost 5 bases at V and 2 bases at J; junction bases unmatched: 8. CDR3 region: CASSPYPGLAGQETQYF. In DNA form, the CDR3 reads TGTGCCAGCAGCCCTTATCCGGGACTAGCGGGACAAGAGACCCAGTACTTC. Supplemented by reference TRBV11-2 and TRBJ2-5, the full variable domain reads EAGVAQSPRYKIIEKRQSVAFWCNPISGHATLYWYQQILGQGPKLLIQFQNNGVVDDSQLPKDRFSAERLKGVDSTLKIQPAKLEDSAVYLCASSPYPGLAGQETQYFGPGTRLLVL.

This clonotype was picked up many times. J is TRBJ1-4 and V is TRBV12-3 or TRBV12-4, with D possibly being TRBD1 (5 bases). This CDR3 comprises 14 residues. The V and J ends lost 6 bases and 11 bases respectively, with 19 bases between them. DNA for the CDR3: TGTGCCAGCAGCTTATCTGGCGTGAGGGGTAAACTGTTTTTT. Protein product: CASSLSGVRGKLFF.

CDR3 residues: CSLKGARDAPDTQYF. As DNA, the CDR3 is TGCAGCCTAAAGGGGGCCAGGGATGCCCCAGATACGCAGTATTTT. This rearrangement joins TRBV29-1 to TRBJ2-3; 7 bases match TRBD1. Germline-derived CDR1 and CDR2 are SQVTM and ANQGSEA. With V trimmed by 8 bases and J by 4 bases, 15 bases remained unmatched. The CDR3 is 15 amino acids.

The V gene is TRBV3-1, the J gene TRBJ2-5; 9 positions match TRBD2. CDR3 length equals 14 residues. The V gene end was trimmed by 4 bases and the J gene end by 4 bases; junction bases not matched to a gene: 4. Germline V gene lookup returns CDR1 LGHDT and CDR2 YNNKEL (reference sequence). The CDR3 nucleotides are TGTGCCAGCAGCCGCGGGGGGGCCCCAGAGACCCAGTACTTC. Translation gives CASSRGGAPETQYF.

This clonotype was seen a handful of times. This chain joins TRBV28 and TRBJ2-1; weak D call: TRBD2 (7 bases). Germline V gene lookup returns CDR1 MDHEN and CDR2 SYDVKM. The CDR3 runs 16 residues. Trimming left V 6 bases short and J 6 bases short, with 21 bases between. CDR3 sequence: CASSKGGAFRGNEQFF. Here the CDR3 DNA reads TGTGCCAGCAGCAAGGGGGGGGCTTTTCGAGGCAATGAGCAGTTCTTC. The variable domain in full, with the rest retrieved from reference TRBV28 and TRBJ2-1, is DVKVTQSSRYLVKRTGEKVFLECVQDMDHENMFWYRQDPGLGLRLIYFSYDVKMKEKGDIPEGYSVSREKKERFSLILESASTNQTSMYLCASSKGGAFRGNEQFFGPGTRLTVL.

The gene calls are TRBV15 and TRBJ2-2; the D is unclear. This CDR3 has 14 amino acids. The V end lost 6 bases, the J end lost 0 bases, and 8 bases lay between the germline ends. CDR1 LNHNV and CDR2 YYDKDF come from the germline V gene (reference sequence). CDR3 region: CATSRLANTGELFF. CDR3 DNA: TGTGCCACCAGTCGCCTCGCGAACACCGGGGAGCTGTTTTTT.

This clonotype has a handful of counts. CDR3 sequence reads: CASSSVVTDTQYF. The CDR3 DNA is TGTGCCAGCAGTTCGGTTGTGACAGATACGCAGTATTTT. The chain joins TRBV12-3 or TRBV12-4 to TRBJ2-3; the D is unclear. V lost 4 bases and J lost 3, with 8 bases in between. There are 13 residues in the CDR3.

The chain couples TRBV7-2 to TRBJ2-2; D possibly uses TRBD1 or TRBD2 (5 bases each). Germline V gene data show CDR1 as SGHTA and CDR2 as FQGNSA. CDR3 size: 17 residues. V was pared by 3 bases and J by 0 bases, with 14 bases between. The CDR3 reads CASSLSRDAPNTGELFF. CDR3 bases: TGTGCCAGCAGCTTGTCTCGGGACGCCCCGAACACCGGGGAGCTGTTTTTT.

This clonotype was seen only a few times. This chain connects TRBV6-1 to TRBJ2-3; 10 bases map to TRBD2. V shed 5 bases and J 2 bases; nucleotides not matched to a gene: 4. CDR3 length equals 15 residues. CDR1 MNHNS and CDR2 SASEGT come from the germline V gene. The CDR3 nucleotides read TGTGCCAGCAGTAAACTAGCGGGGTCCACAGATACGCAGTATTTT. Translation gives CASSKLAGSTDTQYF.